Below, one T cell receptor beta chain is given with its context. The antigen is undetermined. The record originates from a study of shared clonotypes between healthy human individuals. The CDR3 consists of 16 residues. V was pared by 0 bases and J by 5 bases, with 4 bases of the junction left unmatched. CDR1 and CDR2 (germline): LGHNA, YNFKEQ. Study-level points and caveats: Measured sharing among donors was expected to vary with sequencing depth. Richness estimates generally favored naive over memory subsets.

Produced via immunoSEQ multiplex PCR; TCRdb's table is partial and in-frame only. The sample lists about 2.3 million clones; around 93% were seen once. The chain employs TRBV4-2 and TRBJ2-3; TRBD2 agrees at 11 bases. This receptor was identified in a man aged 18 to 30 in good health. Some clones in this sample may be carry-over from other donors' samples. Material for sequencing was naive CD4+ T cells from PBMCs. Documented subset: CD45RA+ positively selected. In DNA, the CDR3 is TGTGCCAGCAGCCAAGAAGGAGGACTAGCGGGAGATACGCAGTATTTT. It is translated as CASSQEGGLAGDTQYF.